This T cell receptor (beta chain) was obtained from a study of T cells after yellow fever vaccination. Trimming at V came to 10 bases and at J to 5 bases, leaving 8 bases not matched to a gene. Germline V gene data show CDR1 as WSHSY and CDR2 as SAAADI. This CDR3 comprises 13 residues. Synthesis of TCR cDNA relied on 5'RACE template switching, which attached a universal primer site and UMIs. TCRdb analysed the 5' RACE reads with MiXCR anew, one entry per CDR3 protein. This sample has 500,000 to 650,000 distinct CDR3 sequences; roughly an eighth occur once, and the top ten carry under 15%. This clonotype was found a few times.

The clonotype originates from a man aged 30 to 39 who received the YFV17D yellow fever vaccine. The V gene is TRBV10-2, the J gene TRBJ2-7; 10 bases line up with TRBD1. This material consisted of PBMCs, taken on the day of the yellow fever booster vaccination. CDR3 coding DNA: TGCGCCACCCGGGACAGGGGATTCCACGAGCAGTACTTC. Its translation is CATRDRGFHEQYF.